The 30 T cell receptor beta chains listed next were all sequenced from one sample in a study of cytomegalovirus exposure and HLA in healthy donors. The PCR used 60 Vbeta and 13 Jbeta primers. Some clones are missing from TCRdb's copy, which holds only in-frame ones; the method was immunoSEQ multiplex PCR. The repertoire consists of around 120,000 clones, with roughly 83% occurring once and the leading ten covering more than 1.5%. Sequenced: PBMCs. The origin of the receptors is a man aged 18 to 29 in good health and CMV-seronegative.

The CDR3 DNA follows: TGTGCCAGCAGCTTTGACAAGGACACTGAAGCTTTCTTT. It is translated as CASSFDKDTEAFF. This chain joins TRBV7-3 and TRBJ1-1, with D unclear. The germline V gene encodes CDR1 SGHTA and CDR2 FQGTGA. V was trimmed by 3 bases and J by 3 bases, leaving 8 bases between them. The CDR3 contains 13 residues.

This clone showed up just once. The chain links TRBV9 to TRBJ1-1, with TRBD1 as a possible D gene (5 bases). The CDR3 has 16 residues. Germline CDR1 reads SGDLS; CDR2 reads YYNGEE. The V gene lost 2 bases and the J gene lost 6 bases, with 20 bases spanning the gap. The CDR3 protein is CASSVSGAVTGSEAFF. The CDR3 nucleotides read TGTGCCAGCAGCGTTAGCGGGGCCGTAACGGGCTCTGAAGCTTTCTTT.

CDR3 DNA sequence: TGTGCCATCAGTGTACTAGGTGGGACCGGGGAGCTGTTTTTT. It translates to CAISVLGGTGELFF. The chain recombines TRBV10-3 with TRBJ2-2; D perhaps matches TRBD2 (5 bases). The germline V and J ends were trimmed by 4 bases and 5 bases, with 11 bases remaining between them. This CDR3 region has 14 residues. Germline V gene data show CDR1 as ENHRY and CDR2 as SYGVKD.

This chain connects TRBV28 to TRBJ1-2; 8 bases are shared with TRBD1. Per germline, CDR1 MDHEN and CDR2 SYDVKM. V was pared by 10 bases and J by 4 bases, with 14 bases of the junction left unmatched. The CDR3 extends over 15 amino acids. The CDR3 DNA reads as TGTGCCAACAGAATATCCCCGACAGGGGCCTATGGCTACACCTTC. Encoded protein: CANRISPTGAYGYTF.

Here the CDR3 reads CASSLRATIDEQYF. DNA for the CDR3: TGTGCCAGCAGTTTAAGAGCCACCATCGACGAGCAGTACTTC. V and J are TRBV28 and TRBJ2-7; D gene unclear. Between the trimmed V and J ends, which lost 2 bases and 5 bases, there was a span of 13 bases. This CDR3 is 14 amino acids long. Per germline, CDR1 MDHEN and CDR2 SYDVKM. The full variable domain, in which reference TRBV28 and TRBJ2-7 provide the parts outside the CDR3, is DVKVTQSSRYLVKRTGEKVFLECVQDMDHENMFWYRQDPGLGLRLIYFSYDVKMKEKGDIPEGYSVSREKKERFSLILESASTNQTSMYLCASSLRATIDEQYFGPGTRLTVT.

The rearrangement links TRBV5-1 to TRBJ2-7; D is unclear. The germline V gene has CDR1 SGHRS and CDR2 YFSETQ. There are 14 residues in the CDR3. V was shortened by 1 base and J by 0 bases, with 8 bases between the two germline ends. The CDR3 bases are TGCGCCAGCAGCTTGCTTCACATCTCCTACGAGCAGTACTTC. Amino acids: CASSLLHISYEQYF. Using reference TRBV5-1 and TRBJ2-7 for the parts outside the CDR3, the full variable domain is KAGVTQTPRYLIKTRGQQVTLSCSPISGHRSVSWYQQTPGQGLQFLFEYFSETQRNKGNFPGRFSGRQFSNSRSEMNVSTLELGDSALYLCASSLLHISYEQYFGPGTRLTVT.

The chain is built from TRBV27 and TRBJ2-1, with 13 bases lining up with TRBD2. The CDR3 spans 16 residues. The V and J ends lost 3 bases and 6 bases, in that order; junction bases with no gene match: 5. Per the germline V gene, CDR1 is MNHEY and CDR2 is SMNVEV (reference sequence). CDR3 in amino acids: CASSFLGTSGANEQFF. CDR3 nucleotide sequence: TGTGCCAGCAGTTTTCTCGGGACTAGCGGGGCCAATGAGCAGTTCTTC.

This clone was detected only a few times. The genes are TRBV15 and TRBJ1-3, with D perhaps matching TRBD1 (5 bases). Trimming cost V 3 bases and J 3 bases, with 12 bases left between them. This CDR3 has 15 residues. Germline lookup yields CDR1 LNHNV and CDR2 YYDKDF (reference sequence). The CDR3 nucleotides are TGTGCCACCAGCAGTTCAGGGTTACGTGGAAACACCATATATTTT. It encodes CATSSSGLRGNTIYF.

There are many counts of this clone. The chain is built from TRBV6-6 and TRBJ2-1; D is ambiguous. Germline values: CDR1 MNHNY, CDR2 SVGAGI (reference sequence). The CDR3 is made up of 13 amino acids. Trimming removed 7 bases from V and 0 bases from J, with 7 bases in between. CDR3 nucleotide sequence: TGTGCCAGCACTCCTAGCTCCTACAATGAGCAGTTCTTC. Its protein product is CASTPSSYNEQFF.

The CDR3 here is CASSQDRLAAATDTQYF. The DNA of the CDR3 is TGCGCCAGCAGCCAAGATCGTCTAGCGGCGGCCACAGATACGCAGTATTTT. The chain has TRBV4-1 and TRBJ2-3; 7 nucleotides line up with TRBD2. Germline loops: CDR1 MGHRA, CDR2 YSYEKL. The CDR3 extends over 17 amino acids. The V and J ends lost 0 bases and 2 bases, in that order; junction bases with no gene match: 8.

The rearrangement joins TRBV7-8 to TRBJ2-1; 7 bases line up with TRBD2. The V segment lost 6 bases and the J segment 8 bases; nucleotides outside the gene matches: 25. This CDR3 has 19 residues. The germline gives CDR1 SGHVS, CDR2 FQNEAQ. The CDR3 coding sequence is TGTGCCAGCAGTTATCTTCGGGGAACACCCACTAGCGCGGGCGATGAGCAGTTCTTC. Protein: CASSYLRGTPTSAGDEQFF.

The rearrangement joins TRBV9 to TRBJ2-1, with D perhaps matching TRBD1 (6 bases). Per germline, CDR1 SGDLS and CDR2 YYNGEE. The CDR3 sequence is 13 residues long. V dropped 4 bases and J dropped 4 bases, with 9 bases sitting between them. This CDR3 reads CASSSTGYNEQFF. DNA of the CDR3: TGTGCCAGCAGCTCTACAGGGTACAATGAGCAGTTCTTC.

The V call is TRBV5-6, the J call TRBJ1-1; 8 positions agree with TRBD1. V lost 9 bases to trimming and J lost 2 bases; unmatched junction nucleotides: 6. Germline loops: CDR1 SGHDT, CDR2 YYEEEE. This CDR3 has 13 amino acids. CDR3: CATQGAVNTEAFF. CDR3 sequence (DNA): TGTGCCACGCAGGGGGCAGTCAACACTGAAGCTTTCTTT.

The V gene is TRBV14, the J gene TRBJ2-5, with TRBD1 as a possible D gene (6 bases). The ends were cut back, 0 bases at V and 5 bases at J, with 13 bases in the middle. Germline V CDR1 and CDR2: SGHDN, FVKESK. The CDR3 loop spans 15 amino acids. CDR3 DNA sequence: TGTGCCAGCAGCCAAGACAGGGGTATAATGGAGACCCAGTACTTC. It translates to CASSQDRGIMETQYF.

DNA for the CDR3: TGTGCCAGCCGGGACAGGGGGCTCACCTCGGAAAAACTGTTTTTT. The encoded protein is CASRDRGLTSEKLFF. This sequence joins TRBV5-5 and TRBJ1-4; 12 bases fit TRBD1. The J segment lost 8 bases and the V segment lost 7 bases, leaving 9 bases of the junction unmatched. Germline CDR1 is SGHKS and CDR2 is YYEKEE (reference sequence). The CDR3 is 15 amino acids.

A few counts support this clone. The chain combines TRBV4-3 with TRBJ2-1; 7 bases line up with TRBD2. Unmatched junction bases numbered 7, after V lost 0 bases and J lost 5 bases. This CDR3 region has 16 residues. Germline V CDR1 and CDR2: LGHNA, YSLEER. This CDR3 reads CASSQDPLRGDNEQFF. As DNA, the CDR3 is TGCGCCAGCAGCCAAGATCCTTTACGGGGGGACAATGAGCAGTTCTTC.

V usage is TRBV4-1 and J usage is TRBJ2-1; 8 bases agree with TRBD2. Trimming at V came to 4 bases and at J to 7 bases, leaving 15 bases not matched to a gene. The V gene's germline CDR1 is MGHRA and CDR2 YSYEKL. The CDR3 is 17 amino acids. CDR3 residues: CASSPLVSGRSWNEQFF. CDR3 coding DNA: TGCGCCAGCAGCCCCCTGGTGAGCGGGAGAAGTTGGAATGAGCAGTTCTTC.

For the CDR3, the DNA is TGCGCCAGCAGCCGAGGACAGATATTAGCCAAAAACATTCAGTACTTC. Its translation is CASSRGQILAKNIQYF. The chain uses TRBV4-1 and TRBJ2-4, with a tentative D call TRBD1 (6 bases). The length of the CDR3 is 16 residues. Between the trimmed V and J ends, which lost 4 bases and 0 bases, there was a span of 13 bases. Germline V lookup: CDR1 MGHRA, CDR2 YSYEKL.

The DNA for the CDR3 is TGCGCCAGCAGCGGGCAGGGGGCGAGTTTCACAGATACGCAGTATTTT. Translating it yields CASSGQGASFTDTQYF. This chain connects TRBV5-1 to TRBJ2-3; 8 bases line up with TRBD1. This CDR3 comprises 16 residues. After removal of 4 bases from V and 2 bases from J, the junction contained 9 bases not matched to a gene. Germline V gene lookup returns CDR1 SGHRS and CDR2 YFSETQ.

The genes are TRBV5-4 and TRBJ2-1; 12 nucleotides align to TRBD2. Per germline, CDR1 SGHNT and CDR2 YYREEE (reference sequence). The J segment lost 8 bases and the V segment lost 2 bases, leaving 8 bases of the junction unmatched. The CDR3 length is 16 residues. CDR3 residues: CASSFKLAGGIDEQFF. The DNA for the CDR3 is TGTGCCAGCAGCTTTAAACTAGCGGGAGGAATCGATGAGCAGTTCTTC. Supplemented by reference TRBV5-4 and TRBJ2-1, the full variable domain reads ETGVTQSPTHLIKTRGQQVTLRCSSQSGHNTVSWYQQALGQGPQFIFQYYREEENGRGNFPPRFSGLQFPNYSSELNVNALELDDSALYLCASSFKLAGGIDEQFFGPGTRLTVL.

This clone was detected only a few times. The chain couples TRBV10-3 to TRBJ2-7, with 10 positions matching TRBD1. The V segment lost 4 bases and the J segment 3 bases; nucleotides outside the gene matches: 3. Germline CDR1 reads ENHRY; CDR2 reads SYGVKD. The CDR3 has 14 residues. In DNA form, the CDR3 reads TGTGCCATCAGTGGACAGGGGGCCCTCTACGAGCAGTACGTC. This encodes CAISGQGALYEQYV.

This rearrangement joins TRBV7-9 to TRBJ1-3; tentatively, D is TRBD1 (6 bases). This CDR3 comprises 15 residues. Germline CDR1 reads SEHNR; CDR2 reads FQNEAQ (reference sequence). Deletions cut 5 bases from V and 4 bases from J, with 15 bases between. The CDR3 nucleotides read TGTGCCAGCAGCCCCCACAGGGTCGCCGGAAACACCATATATTTT. Its translation: CASSPHRVAGNTIYF.

The rearrangement joins TRBV2 to TRBJ2-7; D possibly corresponds to TRBD1 (5 bases). CDR3 size: 12 residues. Looked up from germline, CDR1 is SNHLY and CDR2 is FYNNEI. V was shortened by 3 bases and J by 4 bases, with 7 bases between the two germline ends. CDR3 sequence reads: CASSEDNYEQYV. The DNA for the CDR3 is TGTGCCAGCAGTGAGGACAATTACGAGCAGTACGTC.

The chain recombines TRBV19 with TRBJ2-1; perhaps TRBD2 as D (5 bases). Trimming took 1 base from V and 1 from J, leaving 11 bases between them. Germline V gene sequence: CDR1 LNHDA, CDR2 SQIVND (reference sequence). This CDR3 region has 16 residues. For the CDR3, the DNA is TGTGCCAGTAGTATAGGCGGATCGGGGTCCTACAATGAGCAGTTCTTC. It specifies CASSIGGSGSYNEQFF.

This chain links TRBV10-3 with TRBJ2-1; 12 bases align to TRBD2. The CDR3 length is 16 residues. Looked up from germline, CDR1 is ENHRY and CDR2 is SYGVKD. V lost 10 bases and J lost 4; bases outside the gene matches: 11. The CDR3 DNA reads as TGTGCCACCCAGGAGCTAGCGGGAGGGCCGTACAATGAGCAGTTCTTC. Translated, it gives CATQELAGGPYNEQFF.

The V and J genes are TRBV28 and TRBJ1-5; D might be TRBD1 (5 bases). Trimming took off 1 base at V and 0 bases at J, with 16 bases between the two ends. CDR3 length: 18 amino acids. Germline V gene sequence: CDR1 MDHEN, CDR2 SYDVKM. Written as DNA, the CDR3 is TGTGCCAGCAGTTTATTGGGGCCGTCGTCATATAGCAATCAGCCCCAGCATTTT. The encoded protein is CASSLLGPSSYSNQPQHF. The variable domain in full, completed from reference TRBV28 and TRBJ1-5, reads DVKVTQSSRYLVKRTGEKVFLECVQDMDHENMFWYRQDPGLGLRLIYFSYDVKMKEKGDIPEGYSVSREKKERFSLILESASTNQTSMYLCASSLLGPSSYSNQPQHFGDGTRLSIL.

The rearrangement joins TRBV18 to TRBJ2-2, with D possibly TRBD1 on 5 matching bases. The CDR3 sequence is 15 residues long. Trimming pared 1 base from V and 0 bases from J, leaving 6 bases between. Looked up from germline, CDR1 is KGHSH and CDR2 is LQKENI. CDR3 loop: CASSPQGSNTGELFF. CDR3 bases: TGTGCCAGCTCACCACAGGGGTCGAACACCGGGGAGCTGTTTTTT.

This clone has more than one count but fewer than ten. The rearrangement links TRBV12-5 to TRBJ2-4, with D possibly being TRBD1 (8 bases). V lost 4 bases and J 7 bases, leaving 20 bases between the germline ends. Germline CDR1 LGHNT, CDR2 FRNRAP. The CDR3 spans 16 residues. CDR3 sequence: CASGSTGQGGGNIQYF. In nucleotides, the CDR3 is TGTGCTAGTGGTTCGACTGGACAGGGAGGGGGGAACATTCAGTACTTC.

The rearrangement links TRBV6-5 to TRBJ2-2; possibly TRBD1 for D (5 bases). This CDR3 spans 15 amino acids. Looked up from germline, CDR1 is MNHEY and CDR2 is SVGAGI. V lost 3 bases and J 7 bases, leaving 15 bases between the germline ends. In DNA form, the CDR3 reads TGTGCCAGCAGTTATCAAGGGGCCGTTGGCGGGGAGCTGTTTTTT. Its protein is CASSYQGAVGGELFF.

The rearrangement joins TRBV27 to TRBJ2-1; TRBD2 matches at 15 bases. The CDR3 spans 16 residues. J gave up 12 bases and V 4 bases, and 10 bases lay outside the gene matches. CDR1 and CDR2 from the germline V gene are MNHEY and SMNVEV (reference sequence). CDR3 bases: TGTGCCAGCAGTTCAAAAACGGGACTAGCGGGGGGATGGCAGTTCTTC. This sequence encodes CASSSKTGLAGGWQFF.